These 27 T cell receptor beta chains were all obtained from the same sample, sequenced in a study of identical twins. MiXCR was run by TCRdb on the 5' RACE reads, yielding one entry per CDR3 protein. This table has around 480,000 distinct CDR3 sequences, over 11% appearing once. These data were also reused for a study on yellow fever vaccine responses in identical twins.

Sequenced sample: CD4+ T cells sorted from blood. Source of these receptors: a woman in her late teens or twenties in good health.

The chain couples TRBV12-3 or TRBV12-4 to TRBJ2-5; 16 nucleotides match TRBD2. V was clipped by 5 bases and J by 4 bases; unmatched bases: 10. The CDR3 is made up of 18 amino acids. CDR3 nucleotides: TGTGCCAGCAGTCCTAGGGGACTAGCGGGAGGGCCAGGAGAGACCCAGTACTTC. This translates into CASSPRGLAGGPGETQYF.

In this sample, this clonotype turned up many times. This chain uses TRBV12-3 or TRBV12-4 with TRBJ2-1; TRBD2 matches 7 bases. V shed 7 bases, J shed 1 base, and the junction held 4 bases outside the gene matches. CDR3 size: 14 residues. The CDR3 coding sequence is TGTGCCAGCATCGGGACTATGTCCTACAATGAGCAGTTCTTC. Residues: CASIGTMSYNEQFF.

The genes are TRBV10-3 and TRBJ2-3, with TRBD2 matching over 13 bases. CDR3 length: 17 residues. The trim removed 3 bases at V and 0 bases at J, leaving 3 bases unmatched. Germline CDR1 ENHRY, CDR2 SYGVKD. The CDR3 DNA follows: TGTGCCATCAGTGAAGGACTAGCGGGAGTGAGCACAGATACGCAGTATTTT. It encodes CAISEGLAGVSTDTQYF.

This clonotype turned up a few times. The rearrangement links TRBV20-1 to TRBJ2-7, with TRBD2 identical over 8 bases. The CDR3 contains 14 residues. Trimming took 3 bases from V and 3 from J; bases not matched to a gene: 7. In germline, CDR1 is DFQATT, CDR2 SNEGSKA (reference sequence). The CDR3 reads CSASGAGGFYEQYF. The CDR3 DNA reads TGCAGTGCTAGCGGCGCGGGAGGTTTCTACGAGCAGTACTTC.

Here the CDR3 DNA reads TGTGCCAGCAGTTTGACAGGGTTCACAGAGACCCAGTACTTC. This encodes CASSLTGFTETQYF. The chain carries TRBV12-3 or TRBV12-4 and TRBJ2-5; 7 bases fit TRBD1. With V trimmed by 3 bases and J by 4 bases, 5 bases remained unmatched. This CDR3 is built from 14 residues.

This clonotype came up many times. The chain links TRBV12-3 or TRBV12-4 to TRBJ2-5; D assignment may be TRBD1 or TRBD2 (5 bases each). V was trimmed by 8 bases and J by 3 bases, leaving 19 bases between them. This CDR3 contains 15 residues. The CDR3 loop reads CASLLSGKGEETQYF. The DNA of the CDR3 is TGTGCCAGCCTACTCTCCGGGAAAGGGGAAGAGACCCAGTACTTC.

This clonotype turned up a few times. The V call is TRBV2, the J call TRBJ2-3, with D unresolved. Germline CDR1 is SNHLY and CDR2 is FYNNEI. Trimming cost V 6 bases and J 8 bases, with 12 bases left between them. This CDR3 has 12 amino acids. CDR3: CASRDPPVTQYF. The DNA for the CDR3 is TGTGCCAGCAGGGACCCGCCAGTTACGCAGTATTTT.

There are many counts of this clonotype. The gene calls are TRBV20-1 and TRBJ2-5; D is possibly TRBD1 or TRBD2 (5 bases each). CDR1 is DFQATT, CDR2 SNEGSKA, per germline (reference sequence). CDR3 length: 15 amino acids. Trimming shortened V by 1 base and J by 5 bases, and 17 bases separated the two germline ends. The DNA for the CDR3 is TGCAGTGCTAGAGTAGCCGGGACCCCGAAGGAGACCCAGTACTTC. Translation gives CSARVAGTPKETQYF.

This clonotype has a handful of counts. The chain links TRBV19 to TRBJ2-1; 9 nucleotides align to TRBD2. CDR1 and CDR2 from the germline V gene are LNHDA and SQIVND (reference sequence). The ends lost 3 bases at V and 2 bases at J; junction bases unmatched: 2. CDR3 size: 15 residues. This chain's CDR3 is CASSMGGGAYNEQFF. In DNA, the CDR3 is TGTGCCAGTAGTATGGGCGGGGGGGCCTACAATGAGCAGTTCTTC.

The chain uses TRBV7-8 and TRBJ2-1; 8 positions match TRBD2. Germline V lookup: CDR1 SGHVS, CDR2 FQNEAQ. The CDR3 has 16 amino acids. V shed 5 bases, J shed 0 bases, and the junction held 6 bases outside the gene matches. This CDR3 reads CASSREGTSSYNEQFF. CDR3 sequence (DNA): TGTGCCAGCAGCAGAGAAGGGACTAGCTCCTACAATGAGCAGTTCTTC.

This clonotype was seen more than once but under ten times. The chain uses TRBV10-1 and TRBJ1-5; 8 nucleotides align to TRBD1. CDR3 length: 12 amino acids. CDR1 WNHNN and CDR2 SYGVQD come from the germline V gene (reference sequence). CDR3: CAGDRPDQPQHF. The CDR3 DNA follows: TGCGCGGGGGACAGGCCGGATCAGCCCCAGCATTTT.

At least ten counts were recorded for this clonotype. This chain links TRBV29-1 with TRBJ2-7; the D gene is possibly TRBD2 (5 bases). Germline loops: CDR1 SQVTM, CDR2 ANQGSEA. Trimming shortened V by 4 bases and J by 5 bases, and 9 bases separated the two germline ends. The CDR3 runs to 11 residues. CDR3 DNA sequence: TGCAGCGTTGTGGGAGTAGACGAGCAGTACTTC. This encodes CSVVGVDEQYF.

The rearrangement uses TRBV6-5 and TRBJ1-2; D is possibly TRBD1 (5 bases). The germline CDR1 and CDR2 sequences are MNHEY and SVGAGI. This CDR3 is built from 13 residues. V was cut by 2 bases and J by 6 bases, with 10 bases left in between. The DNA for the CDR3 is TGTGCCAGCAGTTACATGGGGGGGAATGGCTACACCTTC. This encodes CASSYMGGNGYTF.

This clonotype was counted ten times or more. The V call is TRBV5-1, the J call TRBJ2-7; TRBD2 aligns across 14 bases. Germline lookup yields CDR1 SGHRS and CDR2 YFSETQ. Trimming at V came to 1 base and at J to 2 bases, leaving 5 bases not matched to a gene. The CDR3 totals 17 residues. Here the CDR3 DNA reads TGCGCCAGCAGCTTGTCGATGACTAGCGGGGGGGCCTACGAGCAGTACTTC. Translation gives CASSLSMTSGGAYEQYF. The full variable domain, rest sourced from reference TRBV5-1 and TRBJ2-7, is KAGVTQTPRYLIKTRGQQVTLSCSPISGHRSVSWYQQTPGQGLQFLFEYFSETQRNKGNFPGRFSGRQFSNSRSEMNVSTLELGDSALYLCASSLSMTSGGAYEQYFGPGTRLTVT.

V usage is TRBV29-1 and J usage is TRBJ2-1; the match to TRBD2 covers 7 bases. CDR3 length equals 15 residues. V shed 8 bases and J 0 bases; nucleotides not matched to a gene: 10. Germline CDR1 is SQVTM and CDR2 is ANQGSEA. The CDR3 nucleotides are TGCAGCTCCGTTGGGGGGGTCAACTCCTACAATGAGCAGTTCTTC. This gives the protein CSSVGGVNSYNEQFF.

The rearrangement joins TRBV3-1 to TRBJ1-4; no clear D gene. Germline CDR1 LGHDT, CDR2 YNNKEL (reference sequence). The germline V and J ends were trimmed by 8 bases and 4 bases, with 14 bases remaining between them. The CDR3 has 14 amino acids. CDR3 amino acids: CASRPIGSNEKLFF. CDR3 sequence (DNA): TGTGCCAGCCGACCTATCGGGAGTAATGAAAAACTGTTTTTT.

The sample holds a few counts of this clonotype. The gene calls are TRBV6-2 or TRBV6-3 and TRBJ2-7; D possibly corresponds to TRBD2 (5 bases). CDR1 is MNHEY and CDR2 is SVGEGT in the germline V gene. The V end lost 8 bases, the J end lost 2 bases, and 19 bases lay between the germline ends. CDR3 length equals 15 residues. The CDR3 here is CASGWFGSLPYEQYF. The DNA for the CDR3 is TGTGCCAGCGGTTGGTTTGGGAGCCTACCCTACGAGCAGTACTTC.

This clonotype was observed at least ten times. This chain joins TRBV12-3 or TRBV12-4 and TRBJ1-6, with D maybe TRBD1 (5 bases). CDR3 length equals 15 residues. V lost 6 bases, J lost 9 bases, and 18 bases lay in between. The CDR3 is CASSPVEGLASPLHF. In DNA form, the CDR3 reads TGTGCCAGCAGCCCCGTGGAGGGGTTGGCTTCACCCCTCCACTTT.

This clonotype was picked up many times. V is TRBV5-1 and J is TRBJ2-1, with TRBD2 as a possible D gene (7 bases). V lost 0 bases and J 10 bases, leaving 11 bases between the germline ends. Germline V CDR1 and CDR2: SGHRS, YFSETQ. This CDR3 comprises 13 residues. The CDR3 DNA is TGCGCCAGCAGCTTGGAGGGGGGAGGGGAGCAGTTCTTC. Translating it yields CASSLEGGGEQFF.

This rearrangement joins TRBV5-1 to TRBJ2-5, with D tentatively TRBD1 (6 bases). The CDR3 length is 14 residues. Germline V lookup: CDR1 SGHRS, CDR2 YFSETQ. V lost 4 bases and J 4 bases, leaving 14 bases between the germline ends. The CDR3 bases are TGCGCCAGCAGCACCTCGGGACAACGAGAGACCCAGTACTTC. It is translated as CASSTSGQRETQYF. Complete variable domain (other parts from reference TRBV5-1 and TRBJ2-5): KAGVTQTPRYLIKTRGQQVTLSCSPISGHRSVSWYQQTPGQGLQFLFEYFSETQRNKGNFPGRFSGRQFSNSRSEMNVSTLELGDSALYLCASSTSGQRETQYFGPGTRLLVL.

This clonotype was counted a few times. The CDR3 region has the DNA TGTGCCAGCAGCGCTGGGACATTCAATTCACCCCTCCACTTT. Protein product: CASSAGTFNSPLHF. The chain couples TRBV9 to TRBJ1-6; D possibly corresponds to TRBD1 (6 bases). The CDR3 length is 14 residues. The V gene's germline CDR1 is SGDLS and CDR2 YYNGEE. V was trimmed by 3 bases and J by 7 bases, leaving 11 bases between them. Full variable domain (outside the CDR3, taken from reference TRBV9 and TRBJ1-6): DSGVTQTPKHLITATGQRVTLRCSPRSGDLSVYWYQQSLDQGLQFLIQYYNGEERAKGNILERFSAQQFPDLHSELNLSSLELGDSALYFCASSAGTFNSPLHFGNGTRLTVT.

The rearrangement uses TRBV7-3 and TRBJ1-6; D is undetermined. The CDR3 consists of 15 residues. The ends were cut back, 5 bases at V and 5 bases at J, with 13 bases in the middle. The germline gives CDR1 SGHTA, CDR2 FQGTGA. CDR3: CASSRGPADNSPLHF. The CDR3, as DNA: TGTGCCAGCAGCCGTGGGCCAGCCGATAATTCACCCCTCCACTTT. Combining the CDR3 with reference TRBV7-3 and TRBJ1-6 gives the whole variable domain GAGVSQTPSNKVTEKGKYVELRCDPISGHTALYWYRQSLGQGPEFLIYFQGTGAADDSGLPNDRFFAVRPEGSVSTLKIQRTERGDSAVYLCASSRGPADNSPLHFGNGTRLTVT.

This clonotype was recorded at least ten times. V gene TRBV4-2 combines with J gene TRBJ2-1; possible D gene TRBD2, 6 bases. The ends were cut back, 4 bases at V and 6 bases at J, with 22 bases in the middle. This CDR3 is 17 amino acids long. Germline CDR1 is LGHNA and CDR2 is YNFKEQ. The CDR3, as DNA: TGTGCCAGCAGCCGAGATATAGCGGAGGCCCTAGGCAATGAGCAGTTCTTC. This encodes CASSRDIAEALGNEQFF.

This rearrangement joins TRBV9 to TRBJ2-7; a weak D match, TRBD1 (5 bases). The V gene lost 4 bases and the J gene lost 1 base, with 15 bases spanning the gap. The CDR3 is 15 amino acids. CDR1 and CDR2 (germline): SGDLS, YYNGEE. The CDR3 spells CASSPGFPPSYEQYF. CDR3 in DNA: TGTGCCAGCAGCCCAGGGTTCCCACCGTCCTACGAGCAGTACTTC.

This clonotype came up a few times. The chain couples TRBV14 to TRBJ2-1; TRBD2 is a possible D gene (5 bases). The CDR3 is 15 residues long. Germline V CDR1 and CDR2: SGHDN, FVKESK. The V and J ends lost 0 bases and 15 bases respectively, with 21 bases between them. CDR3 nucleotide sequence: TGTGCCAGCAGCCAAGATGATTTGGGGAGCAGAGGCCGGTTCTTC. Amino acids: CASSQDDLGSRGRFF.

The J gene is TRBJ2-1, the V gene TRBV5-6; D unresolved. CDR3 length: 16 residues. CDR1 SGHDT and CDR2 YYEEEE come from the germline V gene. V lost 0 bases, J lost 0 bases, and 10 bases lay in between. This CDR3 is CASSLEDWGSYNEQFF. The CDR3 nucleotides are TGTGCCAGCAGCTTGGAAGATTGGGGCTCCTACAATGAGCAGTTCTTC. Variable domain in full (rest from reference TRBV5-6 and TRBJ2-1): DAGVTQSPTHLIKTRGQQVTLRCSPKSGHDTVSWYQQALGQGPQFIFQYYEEEERQRGNFPDRFSGHQFPNYSSELNVNALLLGDSALYLCASSLEDWGSYNEQFFGPGTRLTVL.

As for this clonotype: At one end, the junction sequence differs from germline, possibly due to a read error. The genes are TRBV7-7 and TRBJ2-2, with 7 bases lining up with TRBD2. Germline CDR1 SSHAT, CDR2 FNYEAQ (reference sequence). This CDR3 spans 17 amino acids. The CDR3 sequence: CASSLRLERDITGELFF. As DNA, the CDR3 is TGTGCTAGCAGCCTGAGGCTCGAGCGGGATATCACCGGGGAGCTGTTTTTT.